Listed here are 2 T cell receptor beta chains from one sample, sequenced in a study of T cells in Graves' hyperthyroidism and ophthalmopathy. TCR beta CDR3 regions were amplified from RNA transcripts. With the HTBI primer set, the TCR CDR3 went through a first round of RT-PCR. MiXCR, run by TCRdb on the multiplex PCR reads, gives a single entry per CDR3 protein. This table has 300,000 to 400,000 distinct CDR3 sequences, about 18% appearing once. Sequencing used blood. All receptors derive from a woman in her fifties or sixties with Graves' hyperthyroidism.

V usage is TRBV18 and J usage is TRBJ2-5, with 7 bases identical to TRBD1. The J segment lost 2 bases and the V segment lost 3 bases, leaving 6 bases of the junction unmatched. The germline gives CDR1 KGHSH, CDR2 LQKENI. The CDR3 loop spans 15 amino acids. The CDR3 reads CASSPISGQQETQYF. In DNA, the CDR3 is TGTGCCAGCTCACCTATATCGGGACAGCAAGAGACCCAGTACTTC.

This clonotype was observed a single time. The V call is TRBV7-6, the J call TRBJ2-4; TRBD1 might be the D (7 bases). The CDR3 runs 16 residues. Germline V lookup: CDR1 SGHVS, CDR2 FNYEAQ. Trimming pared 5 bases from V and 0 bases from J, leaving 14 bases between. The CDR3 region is CASSPGGRIAKNIQYF. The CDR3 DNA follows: TGTGCCAGCAGCCCAGGGGGGAGAATAGCCAAAAACATTCAGTACTTC.